Shown below are 19 T cell receptor beta chains from a single sample sequenced in a study of T cell responses to AZD1222 COVID-19 vaccine. The data were produced by immunoSEQ multiplex PCR, yet TCRdb's version contains in-frame clones alone and is incomplete. The data show approximately 270,000 clones, around 93% seen once. The sample consisted of peripheral blood, taken 28 days after the second AZD1222 dose. These receptors originate from an adult who received the AZD1222 COVID-19 vaccine.

This chain links TRBV28 with TRBJ1-6; TRBD1 matches at 8 bases. V gave up 2 bases and J gave up 14 bases; unmatched junction bases: 11. From germline, CDR1 is MDHEN and CDR2 SYDVKM. CDR3 length equals 15 residues. CDR3 DNA: TGTGCCAGCAGTTTACCGGGACAGGCTGTCGGGGCCCTCCACTTT. This translates into CASSLPGQAVGALHF.

This chain connects TRBV5-1 to TRBJ1-2; D not certain. CDR3 length equals 13 residues. CDR1 is SGHRS, CDR2 YFSETQ, per germline. The V gene lost 4 bases and the J gene lost 0 bases, with 7 bases spanning the gap. CDR3 nucleotides: TGCGCCAGCAGCCTACGGCCTAACTATGGCTACACCTTC. Translated: CASSLRPNYGYTF.

The rearrangement uses TRBV11-3 and TRBJ1-1; D is unclear. Germline V lookup: CDR1 SGHNT, CDR2 YENEEA. Trimming took 2 bases from V and 8 from J, leaving 12 bases between them. The CDR3 has 13 residues. The CDR3 DNA sequence: TGTGCCAGCAGCTTAACGGAAGATAAAGAAGCTTTCTTT. It translates to CASSLTEDKEAFF.

V and J are TRBV6-5 and TRBJ2-7, with a weak D call TRBD2 (5 bases). Trimming cost V 7 bases and J 4 bases, with 14 bases left between them. Germline lookup yields CDR1 MNHEY and CDR2 SVGAGI. This CDR3 is 13 amino acids long. This chain's CDR3 is CASTLAVPYEQYF. CDR3 sequence (DNA): TGTGCCAGCACCCTAGCCGTTCCATACGAGCAGTACTTC.

Turning to this clone: Relative to the germline gene, one junction end is altered; a read error may explain this. The V and J genes are TRBV10-2 and TRBJ2-7; D remains unclear. The CDR3 is 11 residues long. CDR1 and CDR2 from the germline V gene are WSHSY and SAAADI. The CDR3 loop is CASLGVGERYF. In nucleotides, the CDR3 is TGCGCCAGCCTGGGCGTCGGCGAGCGGTACTTC.

The chain employs TRBV3-1 (or the pseudogene TRBV3-2) and TRBJ2-3, with a weak D call TRBD1 (5 bases). With 2 bases removed from V and 7 bases from J, the gap between germline ends came to 7 bases. Looked up from germline, CDR1 is LGHDT and CDR2 is YNNKEL (reference sequence). This CDR3 spans 12 amino acids. Here the CDR3 DNA reads TGTGCCAGCAGCCAACAGGGCTATACGCAGTATTTT. Residues: CASSQQGYTQYF.

As regards this clone: At the DNA level, this CDR3 is encoded by other sequences in the same sample as well. This chain joins TRBV7-9 and TRBJ1-3, with a tentative D call TRBD1 (5 bases). V lost 4 bases, J lost 4 bases, and 8 bases lay in between. Germline CDR1 is SEHNR and CDR2 is FQNEAQ (reference sequence). The CDR3 sequence is 13 residues long. This CDR3 is CASSSGPGNTIYF. For the CDR3, the DNA is TGTGCCAGCAGCTCGGGACCCGGAAACACCATATATTTT.

The chain links TRBV27 to TRBJ1-2, with D unresolved. The CDR3 is made up of 12 amino acids. Germline CDR1 reads MNHEY; CDR2 reads SMNVEV (reference sequence). V was shortened by 2 bases and J by 8 bases, with 9 bases between the two germline ends. In DNA form, the CDR3 reads TGTGCCAGCAGTTTACGGGGAAACGGCTACACCTTC. Its protein is CASSLRGNGYTF.

V is TRBV5-1 and J is TRBJ1-2; no clear D gene. The CDR3 covers 14 residues. V shed 4 bases and J shed 0 bases, with 10 bases lying between them. The germline V gene encodes CDR1 SGHRS and CDR2 YFSETQ. CDR3 sequence reads: CASSKDGSNYGYTF. The DNA for the CDR3 is TGCGCCAGCAGCAAGGACGGTTCTAACTATGGCTACACCTTC.

The rearrangement uses TRBV28 and TRBJ2-1, with D possibly TRBD2 on 5 matching bases. CDR1 and CDR2 from the germline V gene are MDHEN and SYDVKM. The CDR3 runs to 14 residues. The V gene lost 6 bases and the J gene lost 7 bases, with 16 bases spanning the gap. As DNA, the CDR3 is TGTGCCAGCAGCTCGACCCGGACTTTAAATGAGCAGTTCTTC. Amino acids: CASSSTRTLNEQFF.

Remarks on this clone: At the DNA level, this CDR3 is encoded by other sequences in the same sample as well. The chain links TRBV18 to TRBJ2-2; D not resolved. Germline CDR1 reads KGHSH; CDR2 reads LQKENI. This CDR3 contains 11 residues. V lost 0 bases to trimming and J lost 7 bases, with 0 bases between them. This CDR3 is CASSPPGELFF. The DNA of the CDR3 is TGTGCCAGCTCACCACCCGGGGAGCTGTTTTTT.

The CDR3 DNA sequence: TGTGCCAGCAGCCCGACGAGGTCCTCAACCTTGAACACTGAAGCTTTCTTT. Its translation: CASSPTRSSTLNTEAFF. This sequence joins TRBV25-1 and TRBJ1-1, with no clear D. The V end was cut by 6 bases, the J end by 0 bases, with 20 bases between. The CDR3 length is 17 residues. Germline V gene sequence: CDR1 MGHDK, CDR2 SYGVNS.

V usage is TRBV6-5 and J usage is TRBJ2-2, with a weak D call TRBD1 (5 bases). This CDR3 is 14 amino acids long. The germline V and J ends were trimmed by 3 bases and 6 bases, with 11 bases remaining between them. CDR1 and CDR2 (germline): MNHEY, SVGAGI. The DNA for the CDR3 is TGTGCCAGCAGTTATGAGACAGATCCCGGGGAGCTGTTTTTT. Protein sequence: CASSYETDPGELFF.

The gene calls are TRBV12-5 and TRBJ1-2; a possible D gene is TRBD1 (5 bases). This CDR3 has 15 amino acids. CDR1 is LGHNT and CDR2 is FRNRAP in the germline V gene. The V end was cut by 7 bases, the J end by 3 bases, with 18 bases between. The CDR3 bases are TGTGCTAGTGCCCAAGGAGGAGGGGCCCACTATGGCTACACCTTC. Translated, it gives CASAQGGGAHYGYTF.

This chain joins TRBV28 and TRBJ1-2; 7 bases align to TRBD1. With 6 bases clipped from V and 8 bases from J, the junction kept 12 bases outside the gene matches. Germline V gives CDR1 MDHEN, CDR2 SYDVKM. The CDR3 sequence is 14 residues long. The CDR3 loop reads CASRRQGVEGGYTF. The CDR3, as DNA: TGTGCCAGCAGACGGCAGGGGGTTGAGGGGGGCTACACCTTC.

The chain employs TRBV7-2 and TRBJ2-3, with a possible D match to TRBD1 (6 bases). V lost 5 bases and J 4 bases, leaving 10 bases between the germline ends. The germline CDR1 and CDR2 sequences are SGHTA and FQGNSA. The CDR3 totals 13 residues. This CDR3 reads CASSQRGSDTQYF. CDR3 bases: TGTGCCAGCAGCCAGAGGGGGTCAGATACGCAGTATTTT.

The chain couples TRBV5-5 to TRBJ2-5; D not resolved. This CDR3 spans 12 amino acids. The germline gives CDR1 SGHKS, CDR2 YYEKEE (reference sequence). V lost 4 bases, J lost 0 bases, and 4 bases lay in between. CDR3 nucleotides: TGTGCCAGCAGCCCAAACCAAGAGACCCAGTACTTC. Amino acid sequence: CASSPNQETQYF.

The gene calls are TRBV4-1 and TRBJ1-1, with TRBD1 matching over 9 bases. Looked up from germline, CDR1 is MGHRA and CDR2 is YSYEKL. The CDR3 covers 16 residues. Losses at the gene ends were 3 bases for V and 2 bases for J; bases not matched to a gene: 7. The CDR3: CASSHPTGGGNTEAFF. For the CDR3, the DNA is TGCGCCAGCAGCCACCCCACAGGGGGCGGAAACACTGAAGCTTTCTTT.

This chain links TRBV7-6 with TRBJ1-5, with D maybe TRBD1 (6 bases). The CDR3 totals 15 residues. CDR1 SGHVS and CDR2 FNYEAQ come from the germline V gene. V shed 1 base and J shed 9 bases, with 16 bases lying between them. CDR3 DNA sequence: TGTGCCAGCAGCTTAGGGGACGGGGGCCTGGGGCCCCAGCATTTT. Amino acid sequence: CASSLGDGGLGPQHF.